This T cell receptor beta chain originates from a study of cytomegalovirus exposure and HLA in healthy donors listed by TCRdb under 2017. With regard to the full study: A later analysis indicated that the 90 to 150 validation repertoires were generated on the platform also employed for the approximately 670 repertoires of the first cohort. The study was designed to test whether signatures of past pathogen exposure could be identified by cataloging public T cell receptors. High-throughput TCR immunosequencing, statistical association of individual TCRs with disease status, and machine learning were combined to predict cytomegalovirus infection status. A separate validation cohort of 100 to 150 different subjects was used in addition to the 666-subject first cohort. Broad study findings and their caveats: The authors suggested that the approach could potentially be extended to other disease states and immunological phenotypes. Of the cluster scores, roughly 95% were above 0 in a later analysis, which found that TCRs clustered in the first cohort also tended to co-occur in the roughly 130 validation repertoires. Cytomegalovirus status was reported to be diagnosed by the classifier with high specificity and sensitivity in both the original and validation cohorts. A later analysis had no HLA typing for the validation cohort, so co-occurrence there was scored across all 110 or so repertoires. The study gave a list of 150 to 200 TCR beta chains associated with cytomegalovirus. Three of the identified cytomegalovirus-associated TCR beta chains were confirmed in vitro to be specific for cytomegalovirus antigens. Most TCR sequences were observed very rarely across donors, whereas some public TCRs were present in many individuals.

Based on the germline V gene, the CDR1 and CDR2 sequences are SGHAT and FQNNGV. The CDR3 holds 12 amino acids from the cysteine to the phenylalanine. The kept DNA is CDR3 alone, 36 bases in frame from the first base. V is cut by 1 base and J by 8 bases, and the space between the germline ends is 8 bases. The donors were included in the validation cohort of approximately 130 subjects, a group kept apart from the approximately 650-subject first cohort. A remark on this clone: No cognate antigen has been identified for it. Base-call qualities are not available, and no considerably larger clone is one nucleotide away.

The library relied on the immunoSEQ multiplex PCR assay. In the original analysis: A statistical classification framework was developed to diagnose cytomegalovirus status using the catalog of TCR beta chain sequences. Here the immuneACCESS table is served through TCRdb, limited to in-frame sequences with V and J called. Missing clones are a known gap in these copies; in checked studies unresolved V genes cover under half, and the rest lacks a known reason. V, J and clone size were drawn from that table, and D and trimming were deduced from the DNA. For this sample there are some 350,000 clones; about nine tenths appear just once. The top ten clones comprise roughly 1.2% of the sample.

Recombination linked TRBV11-2 to TRBJ1-1; no D segment can be confidently identified. The origin of this receptor is a woman aged 30 to 39 in good health and CMV-seropositive. Source material: PBMCs. The nucleotides read TGTGCCAGCAGCTTAGGAGTTGGCGAAGCTTTCTTT. It encodes CASSLGVGEAFF.